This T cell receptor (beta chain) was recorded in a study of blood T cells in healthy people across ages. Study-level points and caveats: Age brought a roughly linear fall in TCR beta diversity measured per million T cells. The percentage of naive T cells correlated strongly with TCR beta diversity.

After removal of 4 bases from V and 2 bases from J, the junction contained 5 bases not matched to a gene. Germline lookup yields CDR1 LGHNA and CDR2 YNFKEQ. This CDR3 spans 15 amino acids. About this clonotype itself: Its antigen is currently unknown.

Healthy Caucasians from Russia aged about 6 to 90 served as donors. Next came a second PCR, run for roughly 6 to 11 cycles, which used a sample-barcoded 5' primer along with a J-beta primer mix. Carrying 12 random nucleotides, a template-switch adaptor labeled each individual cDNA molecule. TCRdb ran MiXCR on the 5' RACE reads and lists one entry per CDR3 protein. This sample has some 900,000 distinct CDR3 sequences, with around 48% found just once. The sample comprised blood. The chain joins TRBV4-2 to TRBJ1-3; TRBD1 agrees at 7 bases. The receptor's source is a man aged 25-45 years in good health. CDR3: CASSRTGVTGNTIYF. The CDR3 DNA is TGTGCCAGCAGCCGCACAGGGGTGACTGGAAACACCATATATTTT.